This T cell receptor (beta chain) came from a study of human CD4 T cells and Enterobacteriaceae. Study observations and caveats: Only same-donor CFSE-low culture sequences were used to infer reactivity.

Sorting took every CD4+ cell except CD45RA+CCR7+CD95- naive cells, reaching over 98% purity. CD4+ T cells and monocytes were enriched with CD4 and CD14 microbeads. Before sorting, cells positive for CD8, CD14, CD16, CD56, CD19 or bright CD25 were removed. Regarding this clone: The antigen is undetermined.

Deep-level sequencing, detecting one cell in 200,000, covered ex vivo memory CD4+. TCRdb's copy holds only in-frame clones and misses some; the assay was immunoSEQ multiplex PCR. The table lists 25,000 to 35,000 clones, just under 85% of them singletons. The germline V gene encodes CDR1 MGHDK and CDR2 SYGVNS. Losses at the gene ends were 1 base for V and 9 bases for J; bases not matched to a gene: 12. The CDR3 has 18 amino acids. The chain links TRBV25-1 to TRBJ2-1; TRBD2 agrees at 13 bases. This sequence was found in a human donor in good health. Sequencing input: memory CD4+ T cells from blood. CDR3 DNA sequence: TGTGCCAGCAGTGAATCCCCGGGACTAGCGGGAAATGAAGGTGAGCAGTTCTTC. Amino acid sequence: CASSESPGLAGNEGEQFF.